This T cell receptor beta chain was obtained from a study of T cell repertoires in cytomegalovirus infection. At the level of the study: The public TCR beta signatures pointed to both CMV infection and matching HLA type.

Study-level points and caveats: In two of eight donors, the top clonotype was HLA-C-restricted CMV-specific. Cumulative public TCR beta family frequency identified CMV carriers with the relevant HLA.

A note on this clonotype: Its specificity is not known.

The CDR3 has 18 amino acids. V dropped 5 bases and J dropped 7; count of bases not matched to a gene: 14. In germline, CDR1 is SGHTA, CDR2 FQGNSA. TCRdb re-called the reads with MiXCR, one entry per CDR3 protein. The sample has about 160,000 distinct CDR3 sequences; 15% to 20% are singletons. The TCR sequence derives from a human donor in good health (CMV status not recorded). Some clones in this sample may be carry-over from other donors' samples. The gene calls are TRBV7-2 and TRBJ2-1; 13 bases are shared with TRBD2. Sequenced sample: CD8+ T cells from PBMCs. The CDR3 here is CASSQLGGLAGVKNEQFF. The CDR3 nucleotides read TGTGCCAGCAGCCAACTCGGAGGACTAGCGGGAGTAAAGAATGAGCAGTTCTTC. Full variable domain (outside the CDR3, taken from reference TRBV7-2 and TRBJ2-1): GAGVSQSPSNKVTEKGKDVELRCDPISGHTALYWYRQSLGQGLEFLIYFQGNSAPDKSGLPSDRFSAERTGGSVSTLTIQRTQQEDSAVYLCASSQLGGLAGVKNEQFFGPGTRLTVL.